The present TCR beta chain was sequenced within a study of T cell responses to AZD1222 COVID-19 vaccine (dated by TCRdb to the early 2020s). Broadly, across the study: AZD1222 recipients given second doses at about 4 weeks or at about 12 weeks were pooled, since spike-specific TCR depth and breadth were not found to differ between the two schedules. Enrollment into the trials was organized by age into subgroups of 18-55, 56-69 and 70-plus years, and those subgroups contained roughly 150, 30 and 60 TCR-sequenced participants, respectively. A total of under 250 trial participants underwent TCR sequencing, of whom 207 had received two doses of AZD1222 and about 26 had received two doses of the MenACWY control vaccine.

The CDR3 regions of human TCRbeta chains were analyzed by immunosequencing. Under the source paper's analysis protocol: TCRs in the repertoires were compared against a reference library of SARS-CoV-2-specific TCRs that had been generated with the MIRA antigen-specificity platform. Breadth was defined as the fraction of unique TCRs that were SARS-CoV-2-associated. Depth was defined as the fraction of total T cells that were SARS-CoV-2-associated. Using the MIRA data, each spike-specific TCR was assigned both to the spike region to which the TCR was reactive and to a CD4 or CD8 class. Log10-transformed breadth and depth values were compared by one-way ANOVA with Sidak's multiple comparisons tests. Imported from immuneACCESS, the table was reduced by TCRdb to in-frame sequences with V and J called. These copies leave out some clones; in studies compared against another copy, an unresolved V gene accounts for under half, and the cause of the remainder is not known. That table supplies the V and J calls and clone size; D and trimming were determined from the DNA. In all, the sample holds 150,000 to 200,000 clones, and around 90% of those were seen once. The top ten clones comprise approximately 8% of the sample.

Including the terminal cysteine and phenylalanine, the CDR3 comprises 16 residues. Only the CDR3 portion is preserved as DNA: 48 bases, with reading frame beginning at the first base. Trimming accounts for 1 base at V and 12 bases at J, while the number of junction bases matched to no gene is 17. In the germline V gene (reference sequence), CDR1 corresponds to SEHNR and CDR2 to FQNEAQ. The time point label of this sample denotes: baseline before first vaccination. The vaccinee samples were drawn from two UK trials, COV001 and COV002, one of which was a single-blind randomized controlled phase 2/3 trial testing AZD1222 (ChAdOx1 nCoV-19) in healthy adults. For TCRbeta chain sequencing, PBMC samples were collected from trial participants at day 0 and at day 28 after the second dose. Concerning this clone: No antigen is known for it. No base quality values were provided; no much bigger clone lies one nucleotide off.

Study-wide conclusions, independent of this receptor: The vaccine-associated CD4 TCRs covered the entire spike protein, and the dominant responses fell in regions 160-218 and 743-854. Reportedly, close to half of the unique spike-specific TCRs recognized epitopes lying outside the regions that are mutated in the B.1.351 and B.1.1.7 variants. Only five to seven AZD1222 recipients were SARS-CoV-2 seropositive at baseline, limiting conclusions about previously exposed vaccinees. Most participants were white British and females outnumbered males, and the authors suggested that clonal diversity may have been underestimated. A significant rise in spike-specific TCR breadth and depth was observed after two AZD1222 doses relative to day 0 and relative to MenACWY recipients. In the small 56-69-year group, the increase in depth fell short of significance, most likely because of low power. No day 14 peak-response samples were available, so repertoires were characterized only after the peak T cell response.

Recombination joined TRBV7-9 with TRBJ1-1; 7 bases in between match TRBD1. Sequenced material: peripheral blood, taken on day 0 of AZD1222 vaccination. This sequence originates from an adult in good health. The bases are TGTGCCAGCAGCTTAGGACAGGGCCTACTGAAGCTTGCGCCTTTCTTT. Its product reads: CASSLGQGLLKLAPFF.